These 21 T cell receptor beta chains originate from one sample sequenced in a study of shared clonotypes between healthy human individuals. Measured with immunoSEQ multiplex PCR; TCRdb has only the in-frame clones, and not every one. The sample holds about 2.2 million clones, about 93% seen once. CD45RO-negative, CCR7-positively selected cells formed the naive CD8 fraction, excluding terminally differentiated effector memory CD45RA+ cells. The specimen sequenced was naive CD8+ T cells from PBMCs. These receptor sequences come from a man between 18 and 29 years old in good health. Some clones in this sample may be carry-over from other donors' samples.

The chain couples TRBV29-1 to TRBJ1-3, with 7 bases identical to TRBD1. The CDR3 loop spans 17 amino acids. V lost 0 bases to trimming and J lost 4 bases; unmatched junction nucleotides: 12. The germline gives CDR1 SQVTM, CDR2 ANQGSEA. The CDR3 reads CSVEDSTGGQKGNTIYF. The CDR3, as DNA: TGCAGCGTTGAAGATTCAACCGGGGGACAGAAGGGAAACACCATATATTTT.

This clone was found once. J is TRBJ1-2 and V is TRBV28; maybe TRBD1 (5 bases). This CDR3 region has 17 residues. V lost 4 bases and J lost 4, with 22 bases in between. From germline, CDR1 is MDHEN and CDR2 SYDVKM. CDR3 coding DNA: TGTGCCAGCAGTTCCTCCCTTCTCGCGGGCGGGGGCTATGGCTACACCTTC. Translating gives CASSSSLLAGGGYGYTF.

This chain links TRBV5-6 with TRBJ2-7; D ambiguous. V was cut by 2 bases and J by 2 bases, with 8 bases left in between. This CDR3 is 13 amino acids long. Germline lookup yields CDR1 SGHDT and CDR2 YYEEEE. This CDR3 is CASSFSGPYEQYF. The CDR3 DNA sequence: TGTGCCAGCAGCTTCTCCGGACCCTACGAGCAGTACTTC.

The chain is built from TRBV7-6 and TRBJ2-1, with TRBD2 as a possible D gene (5 bases). Trimming stripped 5 bases from V and 1 base from J, with 15 bases between. Germline loops: CDR1 SGHVS, CDR2 FNYEAQ. This CDR3 is built from 16 residues. CDR3 bases: TGTGCCAGCAGCCCTTCCCCGGGGTCTTCCTACAATGAGCAGTTCTTC. The encoded protein is CASSPSPGSSYNEQFF.

The chain joins TRBV6-5 to TRBJ2-7; D is ambiguous. Germline CDR1 and CDR2: MNHEY and SVGAGI. The V end lost 4 bases, the J end lost 2 bases, and 9 bases lay between the germline ends. The CDR3 runs to 13 residues. In DNA form, the CDR3 reads TGTGCCAGCAGTTCGAGGAGTACCTACGAGCAGTACTTC. Protein: CASSSRSTYEQYF.

The chain combines TRBV10-3 with TRBJ2-2, with 12 bases identical to TRBD2. The V and J ends lost 8 bases and 6 bases, in that order; junction bases with no gene match: 10. CDR1 ENHRY and CDR2 SYGVKD come from the germline V gene. The CDR3 has 16 amino acids. DNA of the CDR3: TGTGCCATCCTTAGACTAGCGGGAGAGTACGCCGGGGAGCTGTTTTTT. It yields the protein CAILRLAGEYAGELFF.

The chain uses TRBV18 and TRBJ2-6; either TRBD1 or TRBD2 may fit D (5 bases each). Germline lookup yields CDR1 KGHSH and CDR2 LQKENI. CDR3 length: 20 residues. V was shortened by 3 bases and J by 2 bases, with 23 bases between the two germline ends. In nucleotides, the CDR3 is TGTGCCAGCTCACCCACCAACCCGGGACCTCGGCTGACTGGGGCCAACGTCCTGACTTTC. This gives the protein CASSPTNPGPRLTGANVLTF.

On this clone itself: The identical CDR3 is also encoded by other nucleotide sequences in the sample. V usage is TRBV27 and J usage is TRBJ2-7; TRBD1 might be the D (6 bases). CDR1 MNHEY and CDR2 SMNVEV come from the germline V gene (reference sequence). CDR3 length: 14 residues. V was trimmed by 3 bases and J by 0 bases, leaving 9 bases between them. In nucleotides, the CDR3 is TGTGCCAGCAGTTTTACAGGGTCCTCCTACGAGCAGTACTTC. Translating it yields CASSFTGSSYEQYF.

This clone is a singleton in its sample. The V and J genes are TRBV5-1 and TRBJ1-1, with D uncertain. CDR1 and CDR2 (germline): SGHRS, YFSETQ. V was pared by 0 bases and J by 3 bases, with 6 bases between. The CDR3 contains 13 residues. CDR3 coding DNA: TGCGCCAGCAGCTTGGGATGGGACACTGAAGCTTTCTTT. Translation gives CASSLGWDTEAFF.

A note on this clone: The sample holds other DNA sequences that translate to the same CDR3. The chain combines TRBV10-3 with TRBJ1-1; tentative D call: TRBD1 (5 bases). Trimming shortened V by 0 bases and J by 2 bases, and 10 bases separated the two germline ends. Germline CDR1 is ENHRY and CDR2 is SYGVKD. The CDR3 loop spans 15 amino acids. CDR3 nucleotides: TGTGCCATCAGTGAGTCCGGGACGGCAAACACTGAAGCTTTCTTT. This encodes CAISESGTANTEAFF.

The V call is TRBV27, the J call TRBJ2-7, with 7 bases that match TRBD2. The CDR3 contains 18 residues. Germline CDR1 is MNHEY and CDR2 is SMNVEV (reference sequence). Trimming cost V 1 base and J 2 bases; bases outside gene matches: 14. CDR3 nucleotides: TGTGCCAGCAGTTTATACCCCATCCTAGCGGAGCCGCCCTACGAGCAGTACTTC. Amino acid sequence: CASSLYPILAEPPYEQYF.

The V and J genes are TRBV7-6 and TRBJ1-2, with D hard to call. V gave up 0 bases and J gave up 6 bases, with 8 bases separating them. The CDR3 runs to 13 residues. Germline V lookup: CDR1 SGHVS, CDR2 FNYEAQ. The CDR3: CASSLAVGDGYTF. The DNA for the CDR3 is TGTGCCAGCAGCTTAGCGGTCGGGGATGGCTACACCTTC.

The rearrangement uses TRBV6-1 and TRBJ2-5, with a possible D match to TRBD2 (6 bases). CDR3 length equals 12 residues. The V gene lost 7 bases and the J gene lost 10 bases, with 16 bases spanning the gap. Germline V gene sequence: CDR1 MNHNS, CDR2 SASEGT. As DNA, the CDR3 is TGTGCCAGCATGGGGGGAGCTGCTCTCCAGTACTTC. Translating gives CASMGGAALQYF.

The chain uses TRBV7-2 and TRBJ2-7; the D gene could be TRBD1 or TRBD2 (5 bases each). The CDR3 spans 14 residues. Germline values: CDR1 SGHTA, CDR2 FQGNSA. With 1 base removed from V and 0 bases from J, the gap between germline ends came to 7 bases. The CDR3 nucleotides are TGTGCCAGCAGCTTAGACGGGACCTCCTACGAGCAGTACTTC. This translates into CASSLDGTSYEQYF.

The chain carries TRBV29-1 and TRBJ2-1; D might be TRBD2 (6 bases). CDR1 SQVTM and CDR2 ANQGSEA come from the germline V gene. V gave up 7 bases and J gave up 6 bases, with 19 bases separating them. The CDR3 sequence is 14 residues long. The CDR3, as DNA: TGCAGCGCCCCCGGGGGATCGGGTGTCAATGAGCAGTTCTTC. Protein sequence: CSAPGGSGVNEQFF.

The V call is TRBV6-5, the J call TRBJ2-1; 8 positions agree with TRBD2. The CDR3 is 16 amino acids. Germline trimming cut 1 base from V and 4 bases from J; bases unmatched to any gene: 6. Looked up from germline, CDR1 is MNHEY and CDR2 is SVGAGI. The CDR3: CASSYYGGRSYNEQFF. CDR3 DNA: TGTGCCAGCAGTTACTACGGCGGGAGGTCGTACAATGAGCAGTTCTTC.

V usage is TRBV27 and J usage is TRBJ2-7; 9 positions agree with TRBD2. The CDR3 totals 13 residues. The junction had 4 bases not matched to a gene; V was cut back by 8 bases and J by 2 bases. Germline values: CDR1 MNHEY, CDR2 SMNVEV (reference sequence). The DNA for the CDR3 is TGTGCCAGCTGTAGCGGGGGCACCTACGAGCAGTACTTC. Translating it yields CASCSGGTYEQYF.

The CDR3 sequence is CASSLAVLAGATGELFF. In DNA, the CDR3 is TGCGCCAGCAGCTTGGCCGTTCTAGCGGGAGCCACCGGGGAGCTGTTTTTT. This chain joins TRBV5-1 and TRBJ2-2, with 10 bases identical to TRBD2. Germline V gene data show CDR1 as SGHRS and CDR2 as YFSETQ. V trimming: 0 bases; J trimming: 4 bases; junction bases outside the gene matches: 6. This CDR3 region has 17 residues.

The V call is TRBV1, the J call TRBJ2-7; TRBD2 is the table's D call and was not checked against the DNA. TRBV1 has pseudogene status. The CDR3 runs to 16 residues. The CDR3 here is CTSSRKSTSGRYEQYF. CDR3 sequence (DNA): TGCACCAGCAGCCGCAAGTCGACTAGCGGACGCTACGAGCAGTACTTC.

The CDR3 DNA is TGTGCCAGCAGCCCCCGGACTAGCGGGAGATTGAACATTCAGTACTTC. Protein: CASSPRTSGRLNIQYF. V is TRBV13 and J is TRBJ2-4; the match to TRBD2 covers 13 bases. The CDR3 runs to 16 residues. V dropped 5 bases and J dropped 7; count of bases not matched to a gene: 8. Germline values: CDR1 PRHDT, CDR2 FYEKMQ (reference sequence).

J is TRBJ2-3 and V is TRBV29-1; tentatively, D is TRBD1 or TRBD2 (5 bases each). Between the trimmed V and J ends, which lost 1 base and 3 bases, there was a span of 11 bases. Germline V lookup: CDR1 SQVTM, CDR2 ANQGSEA. The CDR3 runs 14 residues. In DNA, the CDR3 is TGCAGCGTTGAAGTAGGAGAGGGGACAGATACGCAGTATTTT. This codes for CSVEVGEGTDTQYF.